A single sample is the source of the 25 T cell receptor beta chains below, sequenced in a study of human T cells and chemical hapten exposure. TCRdb independently ran MiXCR on the RACE reads; one entry per CDR3 protein. Among 150,000 to 200,000 distinct CDR3 sequences listed, more than 12% were seen once. Documented time point: patch test 1, 2 weeks after DPC sensitization. Treatment reported: therapeutic diphenylcyclopropenone sensitization with weekly scalp DPC. The specimen was whole blood, collected in connection with sensitization to the hapten diphenylcyclopropenone (DPC). These receptors were collected from a woman in her thirties with alopecia areata. Some clones in this sample may be carry-over from other donors' samples.

The chain has TRBV7-2 and TRBJ2-3; D ambiguous. Per the germline V gene, CDR1 is SGHTA and CDR2 is FQGNSA. The ends were cut back, 5 bases at V and 0 bases at J, with 9 bases in the middle. This CDR3 spans 14 amino acids. The CDR3 DNA is TGTGCCAGCAGCCCCCCCGGAAGCACAGATACGCAGTATTTT. Translation: CASSPPGSTDTQYF.

V usage is TRBV6-5 and J usage is TRBJ1-1; possible D gene TRBD1, 6 bases. Trimming cost V 6 bases and J 1 base, with 12 bases left between them. Germline V CDR1 and CDR2: MNHEY, SVGAGI. The CDR3 is 14 amino acids. The CDR3 DNA is TGTGCCAGCAGGCCTAACAGGGAGAACACTGAAGCTTTCTTT. Protein: CASRPNRENTEAFF.

The V call is TRBV28, the J call TRBJ2-7, with D possibly TRBD1 on 6 matching bases. The CDR3 is made up of 15 amino acids. Germline lookup yields CDR1 MDHEN and CDR2 SYDVKM. Trimming removed 8 bases from V and 0 bases from J, with 17 bases in between. Here the CDR3 DNA reads TGTGCCAGCCTCCCCGACAGGCCGAACTCCTACGAGCAGTACTTC. Translated, it gives CASLPDRPNSYEQYF.

The CDR3 sequence is CAHSGGRNEQYF. The CDR3, as DNA: TGTGCCCATTCGGGGGGGAGGAACGAGCAGTACTTC. The chain is built from TRBV28 and TRBJ2-7, with TRBD2 matching 8 bases. Losses at the gene ends were 11 bases for V and 5 bases for J; bases not matched to a gene: 8. Germline V lookup: CDR1 MDHEN, CDR2 SYDVKM. This CDR3 has 12 residues.

This clonotype was seen a handful of times. The chain combines TRBV5-1 with TRBJ2-2; tentative D call: TRBD2 (6 bases). V was trimmed by 3 bases and J by 14 bases, leaving 23 bases between them. This CDR3 comprises 15 residues. Germline V gene data show CDR1 as SGHRS and CDR2 as YFSETQ. The CDR3: CASSWRDGSTGALFF. Here the CDR3 DNA reads TGCGCCAGCAGCTGGAGGGACGGAAGCACTGGGGCTCTGTTTTTT.

V is TRBV11-2 and J is TRBJ2-3; D is unclear. The CDR3 is made up of 11 amino acids. The germline V gene has CDR1 SGHAT and CDR2 FQNNGV. V gave up 0 bases and J gave up 13 bases, with 8 bases separating them. CDR3 coding DNA: TGTGCCAGCAGCTTAGACGGTTCTAAGTATTTT. It codes for CASSLDGSKYF. Variable domain in full (rest from reference TRBV11-2 and TRBJ2-3): EAGVAQSPRYKIIEKRQSVAFWCNPISGHATLYWYQQILGQGPKLLIQFQNNGVVDDSQLPKDRFSAERLKGVDSTLKIQPAKLEDSAVYLCASSLDGSKYFGPGTRLTVL.

For the CDR3, the DNA is TGTGCCAGCAAGGGACAGGGGGCCACCGGGGAGCTGTTTTTT. It encodes CASKGQGATGELFF. The chain carries TRBV6-5 and TRBJ2-2; 12 positions agree with TRBD1. CDR1 is MNHEY and CDR2 is SVGAGI in the germline V gene. This CDR3 is 14 amino acids long. The V segment lost 7 bases and the J segment 4 bases; nucleotides outside the gene matches: 1.

This clonotype came up a few times. Mismatch with germline at one junction end may stem from a read error. This chain uses TRBV4-3 with TRBJ2-1, with D perhaps assigned TRBD1 or TRBD2 (5 bases each). The germline CDR1 and CDR2 sequences are LGHNA and YSLEER. The CDR3 runs to 14 residues. The DNA of the CDR3 is TGCGTCAGCAGCCAAGATTTGGGGGTGGGTGAGCAGTTCTTC. Translation gives CVSSQDLGVGEQFF.

The V gene is TRBV27, the J gene TRBJ2-7; 12 positions match TRBD1. Per the germline V gene, CDR1 is MNHEY and CDR2 is SMNVEV (reference sequence). Unmatched junction bases numbered 13, after V lost 4 bases and J lost 3 bases. The length of the CDR3 is 18 residues. In nucleotides, the CDR3 is TGTGCCAGCAGTTGGGCCGGGACAGGGGGCGCTTTGATCTACGAGCAGTACTTC. Translated, it gives CASSWAGTGGALIYEQYF.

The chain uses TRBV4-2 and TRBJ2-1; a possible D gene is TRBD2 (6 bases). The V gene's germline CDR1 is LGHNA and CDR2 YNFKEQ. This CDR3 comprises 16 residues. V lost 0 bases and J 2 bases, leaving 11 bases between the germline ends. The CDR3 is CASSQEKGGTYNEQFF. The CDR3 coding sequence is TGTGCCAGCAGCCAAGAGAAGGGAGGCACCTACAATGAGCAGTTCTTC.

This clonotype appeared a single time. This chain uses TRBV6-2 or TRBV6-3 with TRBJ2-1; 9 bases map to TRBD2. The CDR3 covers 13 residues. Germline trimming cut 10 bases from V and 6 bases from J; bases unmatched to any gene: 7. Germline loops: CDR1 MNHEY, CDR2 SVGEGT. CDR3 residues: CAIHSGSPNEQFF. The CDR3 DNA follows: TGTGCCATCCATAGCGGGAGTCCCAATGAGCAGTTCTTC.

The chain carries TRBV12-3 or TRBV12-4 and TRBJ2-5; D ambiguous. This CDR3 is built from 13 residues. With 3 bases removed from V and 4 bases from J, the gap between germline ends came to 9 bases. CDR3 nucleotide sequence: TGTGCCAGCAGTTTGGGGTTTCGAGAGACCCAGTACTTC. Protein product: CASSLGFRETQYF.

The gene calls are TRBV25-1 and TRBJ2-3; a possible D gene is TRBD1 (6 bases). The CDR3 contains 13 residues. Between the trimmed V and J ends, which lost 7 bases and 4 bases, there was a span of 12 bases. Germline V gives CDR1 MGHDK, CDR2 SYGVNS. CDR3 amino acids: CASNGGAADTQYF. The CDR3 DNA is TGTGCCAGCAATGGGGGCGCGGCAGATACGCAGTATTTT.

This clonotype was counted between two and nine times. The chain joins TRBV6-5 to TRBJ2-2; a weak D match, TRBD1 (5 bases). The CDR3 loop spans 14 amino acids. The germline CDR1 and CDR2 sequences are MNHEY and SVGAGI. Trimming shortened V by 6 bases and J by 4 bases, and 12 bases separated the two germline ends. This chain's CDR3 is CASRRQGVTGELFF. The DNA for the CDR3 is TGTGCCAGCAGACGACAAGGGGTCACCGGGGAGCTGTTTTTT.

This clonotype has only one observation. The rearrangement joins TRBV4-2 to TRBJ2-5, with D unresolved. The CDR3 loop spans 14 amino acids. Per the germline V gene, CDR1 is LGHNA and CDR2 is YNFKEQ. Trimming stripped 0 bases from V and 2 bases from J, with 7 bases between. This chain's CDR3 is CASSQDGLQETQYF. The CDR3, as DNA: TGTGCCAGCAGCCAAGATGGGCTTCAAGAGACCCAGTACTTC.

This clonotype was seen many times. The V and J genes are TRBV7-2 and TRBJ1-6; TRBD1 might be the D (5 bases). V lost 1 base and J lost 16, with 14 bases in between. The CDR3 is 13 residues long. Germline loops: CDR1 SGHTA, CDR2 FQGNSA. CDR3 bases: TGTGCCAGCAGCTTAGGGTTTGGAGGGGAACTCCACTTT. It encodes CASSLGFGGELHF.

This clonotype was counted only a few times. For the CDR3, the DNA is TGTGCCAGCAGCAGAGTAGAGAATGAAAAACTGTTTTTT. Its translation is CASSRVENEKLFF. The rearrangement joins TRBV7-2 to TRBJ1-4; D is ambiguous. Trimming pared 5 bases from V and 5 bases from J, leaving 9 bases between. This CDR3 comprises 13 residues. Germline lookup yields CDR1 SGHTA and CDR2 FQGNSA.

This clonotype was found many times. The chain combines TRBV4-3 with TRBJ2-3; the D gene is possibly TRBD2 (6 bases). The V end lost 4 bases, the J end lost 6 bases, and 17 bases lay between the germline ends. This CDR3 has 15 residues. The germline CDR1 and CDR2 sequences are LGHNA and YSLEER. CDR3 sequence reads: CASSPTSAGSDTQYF. The CDR3 DNA reads TGCGCCAGCAGCCCCACCTCTGCGGGGTCTGATACGCAGTATTTT.

In its sample, this clonotype was seen many times. The CDR3 bases are TGTGCCAGCTCACCACTCGACAGCAGCAATCAGCCCCAGCATTTT. It specifies CASSPLDSSNQPQHF. The rearrangement joins TRBV18 to TRBJ1-5, with D possibly TRBD1 on 5 matching bases. CDR3 size: 15 residues. The germline gives CDR1 KGHSH, CDR2 LQKENI. Between the trimmed V and J ends, which lost 1 base and 1 base, there was a span of 8 bases.

The chain links TRBV7-2 to TRBJ2-3; D is unclear. Germline CDR1 and CDR2: SGHTA and FQGNSA. V was pared by 4 bases and J by 2 bases, with 13 bases between. This CDR3 is built from 15 residues. CDR3 protein: CASSSRRRFTDTQYF. The CDR3 DNA reads TGTGCCAGCAGCTCCCGGCGTCGGTTCACAGATACGCAGTATTTT.

This clonotype was counted at least ten times. The rearrangement uses TRBV2 and TRBJ1-6; no firm D call. The germline V and J ends were trimmed by 7 bases and 6 bases, with 7 bases remaining between them. There are 12 residues in the CDR3. Germline V gene lookup returns CDR1 SNHLY and CDR2 FYNNEI. The CDR3: CASNEVNSPLHF. The CDR3 DNA is TGTGCCAGCAATGAGGTTAATTCACCCCTCCACTTT.

The J gene is TRBJ1-6, the V gene TRBV12-5, with D possibly matching TRBD1 (6 bases). Germline V gene data show CDR1 as LGHNT and CDR2 as FRNRAP. The CDR3 spans 15 residues. Between the trimmed V and J ends, which lost 3 bases and 6 bases, there was a span of 12 bases. CDR3 in amino acids: CASGFGGAGNSPLHF. The CDR3 DNA sequence: TGTGCTAGTGGTTTTGGGGGCGCGGGTAATTCACCCCTCCACTTT.

This clonotype was detected many times. J is TRBJ2-1 and V is TRBV6-5, with D perhaps matching TRBD1 (6 bases). V was pared by 6 bases and J by 12 bases, with 24 bases between. The length of the CDR3 is 15 residues. Germline CDR1 MNHEY, CDR2 SVGAGI. CDR3 sequence reads: CASSHRDTPLQVQFF. DNA of the CDR3: TGTGCCAGCAGCCATCGGGACACCCCCCTTCAGGTGCAGTTCTTC.

In its sample, this clonotype was seen a few times. This chain connects TRBV15 to TRBJ2-2; a possible D gene is TRBD1 (5 bases). CDR3 length equals 15 residues. Trimming left V 4 bases short and J 7 bases short, with 16 bases between. CDR1 and CDR2 from the germline V gene are LNHNV and YYDKDF (reference sequence). The CDR3 is CATSIGVMEIGELFF. The DNA for the CDR3 is TGTGCCACCAGCATAGGGGTTATGGAGATCGGGGAGCTGTTTTTT.

Ten or more counts support this clonotype. The J gene is TRBJ1-5, the V gene TRBV20-1, with D perhaps matching TRBD1 (6 bases). Germline lookup yields CDR1 DFQATT and CDR2 SNEGSKA (reference sequence). The CDR3 sequence is 14 residues long. V gave up 2 bases and J gave up 5 bases, with 13 bases separating them. The CDR3 DNA sequence: TGCAGTGCTAGACGGGGGCAAGGGGATCAGCCCCAGCATTTT. It encodes CSARRGQGDQPQHF.